This TCR beta chain is drawn from a study of cytomegalovirus exposure and HLA in healthy donors. Whole-study findings and limits: Cytomegalovirus-associated TCR beta chains were listed, numbering more than 150. Accurate predictions that matched the HLA-A and HLA-B alleles of most subjects were reportedly made from TCR beta sequences. In a later analysis, HLA-associated beta chains showed higher expansion and lower generation probabilities than comparable chains. A prior analysis recorded that most TCR beta V segments were productive about 87% or about 30% of the time.

V shed 10 bases, J shed 0 bases, and the junction held 14 bases outside the gene matches. The germline CDR1 and CDR2 sequences are SGHRS and YFSETQ. This CDR3 has 18 residues. Of note for this clone: The antigen is not known.

PCR involved 60 Vbeta and 13 Jbeta primers. Data came from immunoSEQ multiplex PCR; TCRdb stores just in-frame clones and leaves some out. Among about 160,000 clones, 80% were seen once, and the ten largest hold about 4.3%. The source of this sequence is a woman between 45 and 60 years old in good health and CMV-seropositive. The V gene is TRBV5-1, the J gene TRBJ2-1; 12 bases align to TRBD1. Sequenced input: PBMCs. The CDR3 region has the DNA TGCGCCTCCGTCCGGGACAGGGGGCTCGTGAGCTCCTACAATGAGCAGTTCTTC. As protein: CASVRDRGLVSSYNEQFF.